The 4 T cell receptor beta chains below were found in one sample sequenced in a study of OX40 agonist ivuxolimab in advanced cancers. Generated by immunoSEQ multiplex PCR, the TCRdb table keeps only in-frame clones and is missing some. Counted here are roughly 79,000 clones, more than 80% occurring once; the ten biggest clones make up under 2%. Sequencing used CD4+ or CD8+ T cells sorted from blood, obtained in a trial of the OX40 agonist ivuxolimab. The receptors shown here come from an adult with an advanced solid tumor such as melanoma, head and neck, liver or kidney cancer.

V is TRBV5-8 and J is TRBJ1-5; no definite D call. Trimming cost V 3 bases and J 7 bases, with 17 bases left between them. The CDR3 extends over 15 amino acids. Germline assignment: CDR1 SGHTS and CDR2 YDEGEE. CDR3 amino acids: CASSSIGRRNQPQHF. CDR3 sequence (DNA): TGTGCCAGCAGCTCGATAGGGAGGAGGAACCAGCCCCAGCATTTT.

The chain has TRBV7-2 and TRBJ2-7; 7 bases are shared with TRBD2. From germline, CDR1 is SGHTA and CDR2 FQGNSA. The CDR3 runs 17 residues. V shed 5 bases and J 7 bases; nucleotides not matched to a gene: 20. CDR3 loop: CASSPMVGGSPLGEQYF. The CDR3 region has the DNA TGTGCCAGCAGCCCTATGGTCGGCGGGAGCCCCTTGGGGGAGCAGTACTTC.

V is TRBV28 and J is TRBJ1-1; D is unclear. V was pared by 4 bases and J by 0 bases, with 3 bases between. CDR3 length: 12 amino acids. The germline V gene encodes CDR1 MDHEN and CDR2 SYDVKM. CDR3 amino acids: CASSWLNTEAFF. As DNA, the CDR3 is TGTGCCAGCAGTTGGTTGAACACTGAAGCTTTCTTT.

The chain couples TRBV19 to TRBJ2-3; D is uncertain. Trimming took off 2 bases at V and 0 bases at J, with 12 bases between the two ends. The CDR3 is made up of 16 amino acids. The germline gives CDR1 LNHDA, CDR2 SQIVND (reference sequence). CDR3 coding DNA: TGTGCCAGTAGTATATCCTCACTCAGGAGCACAGATACGCAGTATTTT. Its translation: CASSISSLRSTDTQYF.